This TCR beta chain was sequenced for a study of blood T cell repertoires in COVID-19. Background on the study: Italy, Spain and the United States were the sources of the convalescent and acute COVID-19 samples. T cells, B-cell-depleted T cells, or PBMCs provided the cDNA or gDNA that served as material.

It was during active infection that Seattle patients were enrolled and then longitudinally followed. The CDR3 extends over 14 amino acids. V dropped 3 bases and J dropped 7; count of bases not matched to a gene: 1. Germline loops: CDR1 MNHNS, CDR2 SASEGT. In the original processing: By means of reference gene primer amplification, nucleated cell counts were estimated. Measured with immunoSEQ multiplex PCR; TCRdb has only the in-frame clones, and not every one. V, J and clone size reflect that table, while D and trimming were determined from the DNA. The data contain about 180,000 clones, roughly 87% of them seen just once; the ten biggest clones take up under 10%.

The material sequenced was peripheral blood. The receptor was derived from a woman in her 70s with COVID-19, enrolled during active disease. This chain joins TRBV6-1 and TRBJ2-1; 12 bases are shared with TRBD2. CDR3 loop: CASSETSGSNEQFF. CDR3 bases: TGTGCCAGCAGTGAGACTAGCGGGAGTAATGAGCAGTTCTTC.